The 30 T cell receptor beta chains listed next were all sequenced from one sample in a study of vaccination and CD4 T cells after COVID-19. The antigens of these receptors remain unknown. Oncomine TCR Beta short-read sequencing was applied to DNA from cultured CD4+ T cells. MiXCR was run by TCRdb on the PCR reads, yielding one entry per CDR3 protein. The sample has about 13,000 distinct CDR3 sequences, 75% to 85% seen once. Treatment denoted: approximately 9-day PBMC culture with coronavirus spike peptide pools or control peptides (ViraFEST assay). Sequencing used CD4+ T cells from blood, cultured in vitro. These receptors were taken from a human donor who had recovered from COVID-19.

Here the CDR3 DNA reads TGTGCCAGCAGCTTAGTCATCATAAAGACAGATACGCAGTATTTT. As protein: CASSLVIIKTDTQYF. V usage is TRBV7-2 and J usage is TRBJ2-3; no reliable D call. The CDR3 is 15 residues long. Trimming removed 1 base from V and 3 bases from J, with 11 bases in between. CDR1 is SGHTA and CDR2 is FQGNSA in the germline V gene. Filled out from reference TRBV7-2 and TRBJ2-3, the complete variable domain reads GAGVSQSPSNKVTEKGKDVELRCDPISGHTALYWYRQSLGQGLEFLIYFQGNSAPDKSGLPSDRFSAERTGGSVSTLTIQRTQQEDSAVYLCASSLVIIKTDTQYFGPGTRLTVL.

This sequence joins TRBV6-1 and TRBJ2-7; unclear D gene. V was shortened by 6 bases and J by 6 bases, with 15 bases between the two germline ends. The CDR3 has 13 amino acids. Germline V gene sequence: CDR1 MNHNS, CDR2 SASEGT. For the CDR3, the DNA is TGTGCCAGCAGGCTTAGTCAGGACCTCGAGCAGTACTTC. Its protein product is CASRLSQDLEQYF.

In its sample, this clonotype was seen a few times. This chain links TRBV11-2 with TRBJ2-5; 7 nucleotides align to TRBD1. J lost 4 bases, V lost 1 base, and 6 bases had no gene match. The germline V gene encodes CDR1 SGHAT and CDR2 FQNNGV. This CDR3 is built from 15 residues. The CDR3 DNA is TGTGCCAGCAGCTTAGTTACAGGGGAGCGAGAGACCCAGTACTTC. Its protein product is CASSLVTGERETQYF.

V and J are TRBV7-9 and TRBJ1-1, with D hard to call. The CDR3 sequence is 13 residues long. CDR1 is SEHNR, CDR2 FQNEAQ, per germline (reference sequence). Trimming took 1 base from V and 3 from J, leaving 6 bases between them. CDR3 residues: CASSLVPHTEAFF. CDR3 nucleotide sequence: TGTGCCAGCAGCTTAGTCCCCCACACTGAAGCTTTCTTT.

The V and J genes are TRBV7-8 and TRBJ2-7; D perhaps matches TRBD2 (5 bases). Germline CDR1 and CDR2: SGHVS and FQNEAQ. Trimming stripped 5 bases from V and 3 bases from J, with 20 bases between. This CDR3 spans 16 amino acids. CDR3 nucleotide sequence: TGTGCCAGCAGCCCCGCACGGGGAACCAGAGGCTACGAGCAGTACTTC. It is translated as CASSPARGTRGYEQYF.

Only one count was recorded for this clonotype. V gene TRBV20-1 combines with J gene TRBJ1-5, with D uncertain. This CDR3 is 15 amino acids long. V lost 6 bases to trimming and J lost 2 bases, with 17 bases between them. Germline V CDR1 and CDR2: DFQATT, SNEGSKA (reference sequence). CDR3 amino acids: CSAHRVSKGNQPQHF. The CDR3 DNA follows: TGCAGTGCCCATCGGGTTTCGAAGGGCAATCAGCCCCAGCATTTT.

By share, this clonotype ranks as medium-sized. V is TRBV28 and J is TRBJ2-2, with TRBD2 identical over 11 bases. Germline CDR1 is MDHEN and CDR2 is SYDVKM. V trimming: 4 bases; J trimming: 6 bases; junction bases outside the gene matches: 7. CDR3 length: 16 amino acids. The CDR3 bases are TGTGCCAGCAGTTCGGCAACTAGCGGGAGCCCCGGGGAGCTGTTTTTT. Residues: CASSSATSGSPGELFF.

V is TRBV20-1 and J is TRBJ1-1, with D perhaps TRBD1 (6 bases). Germline V CDR1 and CDR2: DFQATT, SNEGSKA (reference sequence). This CDR3 is built from 13 residues. The germline V and J ends were trimmed by 5 bases and 11 bases, with 21 bases remaining between them. This CDR3 reads CSAPTQGSQRAFF. DNA of the CDR3: TGCAGTGCTCCCACACAGGGATCTCAGAGGGCTTTCTTT.

The J gene is TRBJ2-1, the V gene TRBV5-1; D tentatively reads TRBD1 or TRBD2 (6 bases each). CDR1 and CDR2 (germline): SGHRS, YFSETQ. V lost 3 bases and J 5 bases, leaving 12 bases between the germline ends. This CDR3 contains 14 residues. CDR3 DNA: TGCGCCAGCAGCTGGGGGGCTAGCCACAATGAGCAGTTCTTC. It is translated as CASSWGASHNEQFF. The complete variable domain, with remaining parts taken from reference TRBV5-1 and TRBJ2-1, reads KAGVTQTPRYLIKTRGQQVTLSCSPISGHRSVSWYQQTPGQGLQFLFEYFSETQRNKGNFPGRFSGRQFSNSRSEMNVSTLELGDSALYLCASSWGASHNEQFFGPGTRLTVL.

V and J are TRBV27 and TRBJ1-6, with D maybe TRBD1 (6 bases). Trimming cost V 6 bases and J 7 bases, with 10 bases left between them. Germline loops: CDR1 MNHEY, CDR2 SMNVEV (reference sequence). This CDR3 has 13 amino acids. CDR3 sequence (DNA): TGTGCCAGCAGGGACAGAAGAAATTCACCCCTCCACTTT. This codes for CASRDRRNSPLHF.

DNA of the CDR3: TGCAGTGCTAGTGCGGGAGGGCCTACCGAGCAGTACTTC. Its translation is CSASAGGPTEQYF. The V call is TRBV20-1, the J call TRBJ2-7, with TRBD2 identical over 9 bases. The trim removed 3 bases at V and 6 bases at J, leaving 6 bases unmatched. The germline CDR1 and CDR2 sequences are DFQATT and SNEGSKA (reference sequence). The CDR3 totals 13 residues.

V usage is TRBV12-3 or TRBV12-4 and J usage is TRBJ1-1; D is perhaps TRBD1 (5 bases). The CDR3 sequence is 15 residues long. Trimming removed 6 bases at V and 2 bases at J, with 16 bases between. Written as DNA, the CDR3 is TGTGCCAGCAGCATTTGGGGGAGTTCTAACACTGAAGCTTTCTTT. Residues: CASSIWGSSNTEAFF.

The genes are TRBV29-1 and TRBJ2-3, with TRBD2 matching 7 bases. Germline V gene sequence: CDR1 SQVTM, CDR2 ANQGSEA. The ends lost 4 bases at V and 3 bases at J; junction bases unmatched: 7. The CDR3 runs 14 residues. The CDR3 here is CSVGGGRGTDTQYF. CDR3 coding DNA: TGCAGCGTTGGGGGGGGGAGAGGAACAGATACGCAGTATTTT.

The genes are TRBV7-2 and TRBJ2-2; no clear D. This CDR3 region has 14 residues. Looked up from germline, CDR1 is SGHTA and CDR2 is FQGNSA. Trimming shortened V by 1 base and J by 11 bases, and 14 bases separated the two germline ends. DNA of the CDR3: TGTGCCAGCAGCTTAGGTTTCAGTTATCTCGAGCTGTTTTTT. Its translation: CASSLGFSYLELFF.

V gene TRBV19 combines with J gene TRBJ1-5, with a possible D match to TRBD1 (5 bases). V was trimmed by 4 bases and J by 5 bases, leaving 15 bases between them. The CDR3 is 15 residues long. Germline assignment: CDR1 LNHDA and CDR2 SQIVND (reference sequence). The CDR3 coding sequence is TGTGCCAGTAGTAGGGTAGGCAGGGACTATCAGCCCCAGCATTTT. This codes for CASSRVGRDYQPQHF. The entire variable domain, with the rest obtained from reference TRBV19 and TRBJ1-5, is as follows: DGGITQSPKYLFRKEGQNVTLSCEQNLNHDAMYWYRQDPGQGLRLIYYSQIVNDFQKGDIAEGYSVSREKKESFPLTVTSAQKNPTAFYLCASSRVGRDYQPQHFGDGTRLSIL.

V usage is TRBV28 and J usage is TRBJ2-1; maybe TRBD2 (6 bases). V dropped 6 bases and J dropped 0 bases, with 18 bases sitting between them. The germline CDR1 and CDR2 sequences are MDHEN and SYDVKM. CDR3 length: 17 amino acids. CDR3 coding DNA: TGTGCCAGCAGCCTTTATAGGGGACTGAGCTCCTACAATGAGCAGTTCTTC. Translation: CASSLYRGLSSYNEQFF.

V is TRBV6-1 and J is TRBJ1-6; a possible D gene is TRBD1 (5 bases). V was cut by 3 bases and J by 8 bases, with 11 bases left in between. The V gene's germline CDR1 is MNHNS and CDR2 SASEGT. CDR3 length equals 14 residues. The DNA for the CDR3 is TGTGCCAGCAGTGAGTACGGGGGGGATTCACCCCTCCACTTT. Translated: CASSEYGGDSPLHF.

The rearrangement uses TRBV20-1 and TRBJ1-5; maybe TRBD1 (6 bases). Germline V gives CDR1 DFQATT, CDR2 SNEGSKA (reference sequence). The CDR3 has 14 amino acids. V lost 5 bases and J 4 bases, leaving 15 bases between the germline ends. The CDR3 region is CSAPQTGRNQPQHF. The CDR3 DNA follows: TGCAGTGCTCCACAGACAGGTCGGAATCAGCCCCAGCATTTT.

This clonotype was seen only once. V gene TRBV20-1 combines with J gene TRBJ2-6, with D maybe TRBD1 (6 bases). V was shortened by 5 bases and J by 1 base, with 27 bases between the two germline ends. The CDR3 length is 20 residues. Per the germline V gene, CDR1 is DFQATT and CDR2 is SNEGSKA (reference sequence). This chain's CDR3 is CSAALTGPPGRESGANVLTF. Here the CDR3 DNA reads TGCAGTGCTGCACTGACAGGCCCCCCCGGCCGCGAGTCTGGGGCCAACGTCCTGACTTTC.

The chain uses TRBV7-2 and TRBJ2-2; 9 nucleotides line up with TRBD1. With 2 bases clipped from V and 7 bases from J, the junction kept 8 bases outside the gene matches. Germline V CDR1 and CDR2: SGHTA, FQGNSA. This CDR3 has 16 residues. The CDR3 DNA sequence: TGTGCCAGCAGCTTACGGCGACAGGGGGGGCACGGGGAGCTGTTTTTT. This translates into CASSLRRQGGHGELFF.

J is TRBJ1-5 and V is TRBV6-1; D is perhaps TRBD1 (6 bases). The germline V gene encodes CDR1 MNHNS and CDR2 SASEGT. V lost 6 bases and J 9 bases, leaving 24 bases between the germline ends. This CDR3 is 16 amino acids long. CDR3 coding DNA: TGTGCCAGCAGCGTGACCTCCGGGACATCTATTTTGCCCCAGCATTTT. As protein: CASSVTSGTSILPQHF.

J is TRBJ2-1 and V is TRBV7-9; D remains unclear. The CDR3 has 15 amino acids. Per the germline V gene, CDR1 is SEHNR and CDR2 is FQNEAQ (reference sequence). Trimming removed 2 bases at V and 5 bases at J, with 13 bases between. CDR3 sequence reads: CASSLTSTGDNEQFF. CDR3 in DNA: TGTGCCAGCAGCTTAACCTCCACTGGGGACAATGAGCAGTTCTTC.

This chain uses TRBV10-3 with TRBJ2-1, with a weak D call TRBD2 (5 bases). This CDR3 region has 13 residues. From germline, CDR1 is ENHRY and CDR2 SYGVKD. Trimming removed 6 bases from V and 7 bases from J, with 13 bases in between. The chain's CDR3 is CAISPSGNNEQFF. The CDR3, as DNA: TGTGCCATCAGCCCCTCGGGGAATAATGAGCAGTTCTTC.

The chain uses TRBV7-9 and TRBJ1-2, with 8 bases identical to TRBD1. V shed 5 bases, J shed 8 bases, and the junction held 13 bases outside the gene matches. The CDR3 sequence is 15 residues long. Germline CDR1 and CDR2: SEHNR and FQNEAQ (reference sequence). The CDR3 loop is CASSPGTGALGGYTF. In DNA, the CDR3 is TGTGCCAGCAGCCCAGGGACAGGAGCCTTGGGGGGCTACACCTTC.

Sample share makes this clonotype large. The genes are TRBV7-2 and TRBJ2-3; the D gene is possibly TRBD2 (6 bases). Germline CDR1 reads SGHTA; CDR2 reads FQGNSA. V gave up 0 bases and J gave up 1 base, with 17 bases separating them. This CDR3 has 18 amino acids. CDR3 nucleotides: TGTGCCAGCAGCTTAGCGGTTGCGGGATCCCCAGGCACAGATACGCAGTATTTT. Translating it yields CASSLAVAGSPGTDTQYF.

The chain joins TRBV15 to TRBJ2-5; 8 positions agree with TRBD1. Trimming removed 2 bases from V and 5 bases from J; junction bases left unmatched: 7. CDR3 size: 15 residues. Per the germline V gene, CDR1 is LNHNV and CDR2 is YYDKDF (reference sequence). The CDR3 sequence is CATSRQGASWETQYF. The CDR3 coding sequence is TGTGCCACCAGCAGACAGGGGGCTTCCTGGGAGACCCAGTACTTC.

V usage is TRBV7-2 and J usage is TRBJ2-7, with 9 bases lining up with TRBD2. The CDR3 has 14 amino acids. V lost 1 base to trimming and J lost 6 bases; unmatched junction nucleotides: 4. Germline V lookup: CDR1 SGHTA, CDR2 FQGNSA. This chain's CDR3 is CASSLDFSGGEQYF. The CDR3 DNA reads TGTGCCAGCAGCTTAGATTTTAGCGGGGGCGAGCAGTACTTC.

This clonotype was seen a single time. The chain is built from TRBV19 and TRBJ2-3, with TRBD1 matching over 7 bases. Germline CDR1 reads LNHDA; CDR2 reads SQIVND (reference sequence). The CDR3 has 17 amino acids. J gave up 2 bases and V 3 bases, and 11 bases lay outside the gene matches. In nucleotides, the CDR3 is TGTGCCAGTAGTATTTTTCGCACAGGGGTCGTCACAGATACGCAGTATTTT. It translates to CASSIFRTGVVTDTQYF.

The chain uses TRBV6-4 and TRBJ2-3, with TRBD2 matching 8 bases. Germline CDR1 is MRHNA and CDR2 is SNTAGT. With 2 bases clipped from V and 3 bases from J, the junction kept 1 base outside the gene matches. This CDR3 comprises 14 residues. As DNA, the CDR3 is TGTGCCAGCAGTGACCGCGGGGGGACAGATACGCAGTATTTT. Translating it yields CASSDRGGTDTQYF.

This clonotype was seen a single time. This chain joins TRBV19 and TRBJ2-5; D is possibly TRBD2 (6 bases). Germline CDR1 and CDR2: LNHDA and SQIVND (reference sequence). Trimming left V 4 bases short and J 6 bases short, with 12 bases between. The length of the CDR3 is 13 residues. The CDR3 nucleotides are TGTGCCAGTAGTAGCGGGATGTCGAAGACCCAGTACTTC. This gives the protein CASSSGMSKTQYF.